Listed here is a single T cell receptor beta chain. No antigen is known for it. This entry comes from a study of radiotherapy plus CTLA-4 blockade in lung cancer. Turning to the study itself: Disease control was achieved by 31% of patients, and objective responses by around 17%. Overall study findings and caveats: Following radiotherapy plus ipilimumab, tumor-derived TCR clones expanded in the blood.

Germline CDR1 and CDR2: SGHDT and YYEEEE. V shed 0 bases, J shed 7 bases, and the junction held 9 bases outside the gene matches. The CDR3 runs to 16 residues. Sequenced by immunoSEQ multiplex PCR; TCRdb stores in-frame clones only, minus some. The sample holds around 30,000 clones; 70% to 75% are singletons and the top ten take approximately 4.5%. The TCR comes from a human donor with non-small cell lung cancer whose response to radiotherapy plus ipilimumab could not be evaluated. The source material was peripheral blood, sampled from a patient treated with radiotherapy plus ipilimumab. This chain uses TRBV5-6 with TRBJ2-3; 9 bases match TRBD2. For the CDR3, the DNA is TGTGCCAGCAGCTTGGAGATGGGACTAGCAAGAAATACGCAGTATTTT. Protein: CASSLEMGLARNTQYF.